Reported below is one TCR beta chain. Its antigen is unknown. This record belongs to a study of PD-1 blockade in mismatch repair-deficient tumors. At the level of the study: Patients had about a dozen mismatch repair-deficient cancer types and were previously treated and progressing.

General study findings and limits: Rapid post-treatment expansion, then contraction, generally preceding radiologic response, marked tumor-resident clones.

Germline CDR1 is LGHNA and CDR2 is YNFKEQ. The CDR3 is 16 residues long. V lost 2 bases, J lost 2 bases, and 16 bases lay in between. Three pembrolizumab responders had their TCRs sequenced. Some clones are missing from TCRdb's copy, which holds only in-frame ones; the method was immunoSEQ multiplex PCR. The data show some 120,000 clones, with about nine tenths seen just once and roughly 10% held by the top ten. The sequenced sample was peripheral blood, obtained 70 to 73 weeks after starting pembrolizumab. This TCR came from an adult with mismatch repair-deficient cancer. The chain couples TRBV4-2 to TRBJ2-7; D possibly corresponds to TRBD1 (6 bases). In DNA form, the CDR3 reads TGTGCCAGCAGCCAATTATTCGAAACAGGGCCCTACGAGCAGTACTTC. Its translation: CASSQLFETGPYEQYF.